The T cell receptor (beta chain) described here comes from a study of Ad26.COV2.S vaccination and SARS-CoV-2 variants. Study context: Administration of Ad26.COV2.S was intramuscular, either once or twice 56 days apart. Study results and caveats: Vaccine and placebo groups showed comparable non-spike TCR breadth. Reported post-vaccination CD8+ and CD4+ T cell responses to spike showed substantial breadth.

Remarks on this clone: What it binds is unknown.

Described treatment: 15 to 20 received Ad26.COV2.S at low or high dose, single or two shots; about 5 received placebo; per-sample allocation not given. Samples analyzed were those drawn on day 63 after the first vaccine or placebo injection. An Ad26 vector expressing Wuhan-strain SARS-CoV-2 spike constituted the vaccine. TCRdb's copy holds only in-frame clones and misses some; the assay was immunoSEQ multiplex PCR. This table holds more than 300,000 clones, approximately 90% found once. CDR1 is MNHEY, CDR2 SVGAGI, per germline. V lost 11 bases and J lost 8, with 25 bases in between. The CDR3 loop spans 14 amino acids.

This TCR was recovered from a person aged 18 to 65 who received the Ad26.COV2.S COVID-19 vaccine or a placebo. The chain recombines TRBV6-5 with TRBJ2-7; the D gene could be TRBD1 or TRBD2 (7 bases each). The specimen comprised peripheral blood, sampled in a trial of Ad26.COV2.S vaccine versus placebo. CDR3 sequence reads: CAPRGGVRLRKQYF. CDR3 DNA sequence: TGTGCCCCCAGGGGGGGAGTAAGACTACGGAAGCAGTACTTC.